This T cell receptor (beta chain) was recovered during a study of T cells in Graves' hyperthyroidism and ophthalmopathy. The V end lost 6 bases, the J end lost 0 bases, and 18 bases lay between the germline ends. Germline V gives CDR1 MDHEN, CDR2 SYDVKM. The CDR3 sequence is 17 residues long. Using RNA transcripts as the source, TCR beta CDR3 regions were amplified. A set of HTBI primers served as the primers for a first-round RT-PCR of the TCR CDR3. TCRdb processed the multiplex PCR reads anew with MiXCR; each CDR3 protein has one entry. The sample shows 540,000 or so distinct CDR3 sequences, 35% to 55% of them seen only once. Those patients with uncontrolled infection, other autoimmune disease, pregnancy or lactation were excluded.

Specimen: peripheral blood or thyroid tissue (not recorded which). This clonotype originated in an adult woman with Graves' disease, either hyperthyroidism or ophthalmopathy (not recorded which). The chain combines TRBV28 with TRBJ1-3; TRBD1 is a possible D gene (6 bases). The CDR3 bases are TGTGCCAGCAGCCGGGCCCCTGACAGGTACTCTGGAAACACCATATATTTT. Translating gives CASSRAPDRYSGNTIYF.